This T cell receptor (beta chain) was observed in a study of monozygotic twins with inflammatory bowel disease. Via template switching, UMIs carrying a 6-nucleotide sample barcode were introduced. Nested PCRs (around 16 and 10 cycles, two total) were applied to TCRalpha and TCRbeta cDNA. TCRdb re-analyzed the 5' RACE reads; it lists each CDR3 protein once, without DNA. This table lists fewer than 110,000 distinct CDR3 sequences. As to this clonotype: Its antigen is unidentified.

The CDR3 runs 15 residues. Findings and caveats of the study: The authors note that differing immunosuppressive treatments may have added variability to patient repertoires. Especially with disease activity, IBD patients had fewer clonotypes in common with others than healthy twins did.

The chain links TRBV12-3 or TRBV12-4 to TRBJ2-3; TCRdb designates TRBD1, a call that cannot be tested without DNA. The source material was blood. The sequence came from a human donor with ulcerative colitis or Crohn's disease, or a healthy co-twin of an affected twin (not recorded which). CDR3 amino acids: CASSFRSGGRNTQYF.